This TCR beta chain came from a study of T cell responses to AZD1222 COVID-19 vaccine. Whole-study results and caveats: Among the donors, most were white British and more were female, and clonal diversity was possibly underestimated.

CDR3 length: 14 residues. Trimming at V came to 3 bases and at J to 3 bases, leaving 3 bases not matched to a gene. Germline CDR1 reads SGHRS; CDR2 reads YFSETQ. As for this clone: Its antigen is not known.

Clones were read by immunoSEQ multiplex PCR, and TCRdb kept only the in-frame ones, dropping some. Here the sample spans about 97,000 clones, approximately 90% being singletons. The chain employs TRBV5-1 and TRBJ2-3; 8 bases align to TRBD1. This receptor was identified in an adult in good health. This specimen was peripheral blood, taken on day 0 of AZD1222 vaccination. For the CDR3, the DNA is TGCGCCAGCAGCTCGGACAGGGCAACAGATACGCAGTATTTT. Translating gives CASSSDRATDTQYF.